This entry is about one T cell receptor beta chain. These data originate in a study of low-dose radiotherapy and immunotherapy resistance in tumors. Study details: Cyclophosphamide infusions of 200 mg/m2 came every two weeks, one day before radiation-immunotherapy.

Covering alpha and beta chains, TRAV- and TRBV-specific primers were used for the first-strand cDNA. It was with a constant-region primer and a V-primer adapter that TCRs were amplified over around 20 PCR cycles. Each CDR3 protein is one row after TCRdb ran MiXCR on the reads. The repertoire consists of over 15,000 distinct CDR3 sequences, with around 72% occurring once and the leading ten covering about an eighth. Patients deemed eligible presented with advanced solid tumors lacking tumor-infiltrating lymphocytes. V dropped 5 bases and J dropped 7 bases, with 21 bases sitting between them. Germline values: CDR1 SNHLY, CDR2 FYNNEI. This CDR3 has 16 amino acids.

This receptor was taken from a human donor with advanced metastatic prostate, ovarian, gallbladder or colorectal cancer (not recorded which). This table probably holds off-target reads from a library built for another chain. The V gene is TRBV2, the J gene TRBJ2-1; a weak D match, TRBD1 (6 bases). CDR3 DNA sequence: TGTGCCAGCAGTAGTTACGAGGGGGACCCGTTAAATGAGCAGTTCTTC. Translating gives CASSSYEGDPLNEQFF.